The entry below gives a single T cell receptor beta chain sequence along with its context. Its antigen is not identified. Primers included in the PCR were 60 Vbeta and 13 Jbeta primers. The method was immunoSEQ multiplex PCR; TCRdb's version includes in-frame clones alone and lacks a portion of them. This listing includes about 130,000 clones. This entry is derived from a study of cytomegalovirus exposure and HLA in healthy donors. The CDR3 loop spans 16 amino acids. Trimming shortened V by 0 bases and J by 3 bases, and 14 bases separated the two germline ends. CDR1 is SGHRS and CDR2 is YFSETQ in the germline V gene. Study-wide results and limits: One variant, a missense change in DCLRE1C, was linked in a later analysis to TCR beta V- and J-gene trimming. Information on immune exposure was restricted to one variable (CMV serostatus). The dataset shows that most TCR sequences were rare, while some public TCRs occurred in many donors.

This TCR was sampled from a woman aged 40 to 50 in good health and CMV-seropositive. The rearrangement joins TRBV5-1 to TRBJ2-3, with a weak D call TRBD2 (5 bases). The sequenced material came from PBMCs. CDR3 sequence: CASSLELGVGTDTQYF. Here the CDR3 DNA reads TGCGCCAGCAGCTTGGAGCTCGGGGTTGGGACAGATACGCAGTATTTT.